The 26 T cell receptor beta chains in this list originate from one sample, sequenced in a study of beta chain features in type 1 diabetes. As every portion of the isolated RNA was reverse transcribed, the sequencing read expressed TCRB transcripts. Only in-frame clones appear in the TCRdb table, and some are missing; sequencing was by immunoSEQ multiplex PCR. The repertoire consists of around 300,000 clones, with about 15% occurring once and the leading ten covering under 8.5%. The specimen was central memory CD4+ T cells from blood. These TCRs come from a man aged 25 to 40 in good health.

This clone has only a few counts. This chain links TRBV28 with TRBJ2-3, with TRBD2 matching 12 bases. The CDR3 covers 16 residues. Germline loops: CDR1 MDHEN, CDR2 SYDVKM. V shed 3 bases and J 6 bases; nucleotides not matched to a gene: 7. In DNA form, the CDR3 reads TGTGCCAGCAGTTTGCTAGCGGGAGGGCCTCTCGATACGCAGTATTTT. As protein: CASSLLAGGPLDTQYF.

The chain uses TRBV7-2 and TRBJ1-1; D ambiguous. The V and J ends lost 2 bases and 6 bases respectively, with 10 bases between them. This CDR3 has 13 amino acids. Germline values: CDR1 SGHTA, CDR2 FQGNSA. The chain's CDR3 is CASSLSTDSEAFF. The CDR3 nucleotides are TGTGCCAGCAGCTTATCAACAGATTCTGAAGCTTTCTTT.

This chain joins TRBV11-3 and TRBJ2-2, with TRBD2 identical over 7 bases. CDR3 size: 13 residues. Trimming cost V 9 bases and J 7 bases; bases outside gene matches: 8. Germline CDR1 reads SGHNT; CDR2 reads YENEEA. The DNA of the CDR3 is TGTGCCAGTCGACTAGCTGTCGGCGGGGAGCTGTTTTTT. Amino acids: CASRLAVGGELFF.

This chain links TRBV18 with TRBJ1-1; 7 bases fit TRBD1. This CDR3 has 14 residues. The V and J ends lost 6 bases and 0 bases, in that order; junction bases with no gene match: 4. Germline values: CDR1 KGHSH, CDR2 LQKENI. This chain's CDR3 is CASSSGGMNTEAFF. CDR3 nucleotides: TGTGCCAGCTCGTCAGGGGGGATGAACACTGAAGCTTTCTTT. The complete variable domain, with remaining parts taken from reference TRBV18 and TRBJ1-1, reads NAGVMQNPRHLVRRRGQEARLRCSPMKGHSHVYWYRQLPEEGLKFMVYLQKENIIDESGMPKERFSAEFPKEGPSILRIQQVVRGDSAAYFCASSSGGMNTEAFFGQGTRLTVV.

This clone was seen a few times. The genes are TRBV7-2 and TRBJ1-2; D ambiguous. The V end was cut by 3 bases, the J end by 6 bases, with 17 bases between. The CDR3 extends over 15 amino acids. CDR1 SGHTA and CDR2 FQGNSA come from the germline V gene. The CDR3 spells CASSLHLHGRDGYTF. DNA of the CDR3: TGTGCCAGCAGCTTGCACCTACATGGGCGCGATGGCTACACCTTC. The full variable domain, with the rest looked up from reference TRBV7-2 and TRBJ1-2, is GAGVSQSPSNKVTEKGKDVELRCDPISGHTALYWYRQSLGQGLEFLIYFQGNSAPDKSGLPSDRFSAERTGGSVSTLTIQRTQQEDSAVYLCASSLHLHGRDGYTFGSGTRLTVV.

The chain employs TRBV7-2 and TRBJ2-7; 11 bases align to TRBD2. V dropped 8 bases and J dropped 3; count of bases not matched to a gene: 9. The germline V gene encodes CDR1 SGHTA and CDR2 FQGNSA. The CDR3 has 15 residues. The CDR3: CASALGLAGDYEQYF. The CDR3 DNA sequence: TGTGCCAGCGCACTAGGACTAGCGGGTGACTACGAGCAGTACTTC.

In this sample, this clone turned up many times. This chain joins TRBV30 and TRBJ2-1, with 7 bases fitting TRBD2. The CDR3 extends over 12 amino acids. The germline V gene encodes CDR1 GTSNPN and CDR2 SVGIG (reference sequence). Germline trimming cut 0 bases from V and 8 bases from J; bases unmatched to any gene: 1. CDR3 in DNA: TGTGCCTGGAGTGTAGCGGGATATGAGCAGTTCTTC. Translated, it gives CAWSVAGYEQFF.

This clone was counted between two and nine times. The chain links TRBV2 to TRBJ1-4; no firm D call. V was shortened by 5 bases and J by 6 bases, with 22 bases between the two germline ends. In germline, CDR1 is SNHLY, CDR2 FYNNEI. The CDR3 is 17 residues long. CDR3 region: CASSLLPASAVDEKLFF. Written as DNA, the CDR3 is TGTGCCAGCAGTCTACTTCCCGCCTCGGCCGTTGATGAAAAACTGTTTTTT.

This clone was recorded only once. V and J are TRBV7-3 and TRBJ2-4; D possibly corresponds to TRBD2 (5 bases). Germline loops: CDR1 SGHTA, CDR2 FQGTGA. The CDR3 is made up of 16 amino acids. The V gene lost 5 bases and the J gene lost 2 bases, with 16 bases spanning the gap. The CDR3, as DNA: TGTGCCAGCAGCCCCGGGGTTCGGAGTTCCAAAAACATTCAGTACTTC. Translation: CASSPGVRSSKNIQYF. The variable domain in full, with the rest retrieved from reference TRBV7-3 and TRBJ2-4, is GAGVSQTPSNKVTEKGKYVELRCDPISGHTALYWYRQSLGQGPEFLIYFQGTGAADDSGLPNDRFFAVRPEGSVSTLKIQRTERGDSAVYLCASSPGVRSSKNIQYFGAGTRLSVL.

The gene calls are TRBV5-3 and TRBJ1-1, with 9 bases fitting TRBD1. TRBV5-3 is annotated as an ORF whose role is uncertain. V trimming: 4 bases; J trimming: 9 bases; junction bases outside the gene matches: 10. The CDR3 runs 14 residues. In nucleotides, the CDR3 is TGTGCCAGAAGCCCCTCGGGACAGGGCCATAAAGCTTTCTTT. Translated: CARSPSGQGHKAFF.

Comments on this clone: At the DNA level, this CDR3 is encoded by other sequences in the same sample as well. The chain combines TRBV14 with TRBJ1-4; 9 nucleotides line up with TRBD1. The CDR3 extends over 13 amino acids. Germline trimming cut 4 bases from V and 8 bases from J; bases unmatched to any gene: 2. CDR1 is SGHDN, CDR2 FVKESK, per germline. The CDR3 protein is CASSRGTGEKLFF. CDR3 DNA: TGTGCCAGCAGCCGAGGGACAGGGGAAAAACTGTTTTTT.

This clone has only a few counts. The gene calls are TRBV6-5 and TRBJ2-5; TRBD2 matches at 8 bases. Looked up from germline, CDR1 is MNHEY and CDR2 is SVGAGI. V trimming: 3 bases; J trimming: 7 bases; junction bases outside the gene matches: 10. This CDR3 spans 15 amino acids. The CDR3 DNA reads as TGTGCCAGCAGTTATACGGCGGGAGGATCCGGGACCCAGTACTTC. It yields the protein CASSYTAGGSGTQYF.

This clone has just a few counts. This rearrangement joins TRBV11-2 to TRBJ1-2; D remains ambiguous. Per germline, CDR1 SGHAT and CDR2 FQNNGV. The CDR3 totals 14 residues. V dropped 4 bases and J dropped 6 bases, with 15 bases sitting between them. CDR3 DNA sequence: TGTGCCAGCAGCTCTCTCTCCCGTTACGATGGCTACACCTTC. It is translated as CASSSLSRYDGYTF.

There are a few counts of this clone. The chain recombines TRBV6-1 with TRBJ2-2, with TRBD2 identical over 9 bases. The V gene's germline CDR1 is MNHNS and CDR2 SASEGT. This CDR3 has 14 amino acids. Unmatched junction bases numbered 5, after V lost 8 bases and J lost 4 bases. The DNA of the CDR3 is TGTGCCAGCGGAGGACTAGCGATCACCGGGGAGCTGTTTTTT. Its translation: CASGGLAITGELFF.

This clone was observed a handful of times. The rearrangement joins TRBV7-6 to TRBJ1-4; 7 positions agree with TRBD1. Germline CDR1 SGHVS, CDR2 FNYEAQ. J gave up 4 bases and V 5 bases, and 7 bases lay outside the gene matches. The CDR3 is made up of 15 amino acids. The CDR3 DNA sequence: TGTGCCAGCAGCCTGAGGACAGGCTTTAATGAAAAACTGTTTTTT. Its translation is CASSLRTGFNEKLFF.

In the case of this clone: One end of the junction does not line up with germline, which may come from a read error. J is TRBJ2-1 and V is TRBV27; D may correspond to TRBD1 or TRBD2 (5 bases each). Per the germline V gene, CDR1 is MNHEY and CDR2 is SMNVEV (reference sequence). This CDR3 is 15 amino acids long. CDR3 protein: CASSHEGSSYDEQFF. DNA for the CDR3: TGTGCCAGCAGCCACGAGGGGAGCTCCTACGATGAGCAGTTCTTC.

About this clone: The same CDR3 arises from other DNA sequences in this sample as well. V gene TRBV7-2 combines with J gene TRBJ2-3; the match to TRBD2 covers 9 bases. The CDR3 is 18 amino acids. Unmatched junction bases numbered 15, after V lost 2 bases and J lost 6 bases. From germline, CDR1 is SGHTA and CDR2 FQGNSA. Written as DNA, the CDR3 is TGTGCCAGCAGCTTACGCGGGTTGGGCGGGGGGGCGTCGGATACGCAGTATTTT. Amino acid sequence: CASSLRGLGGGASDTQYF.

This chain connects TRBV6-6 to TRBJ2-7; 7 bases are a match to TRBD1. CDR1 and CDR2 (germline): MNHNY, SVGAGI (reference sequence). The CDR3 has 13 amino acids. Losses at the gene ends were 11 bases for V and 5 bases for J; bases not matched to a gene: 12. This CDR3 reads CAARGSLSNEQYV. The DNA for the CDR3 is TGTGCCGCCAGGGGGAGTCTAAGCAACGAGCAGTACGTC.

V usage is TRBV5-6 and J usage is TRBJ1-5; D gene unclear. Germline CDR1 SGHDT, CDR2 YYEEEE. Trimming removed 0 bases at V and 0 bases at J, with 7 bases between. CDR3 length: 15 amino acids. CDR3 residues: CASSLGGHSNQPQHF. For the CDR3, the DNA is TGTGCCAGCAGCTTGGGTGGTCATAGCAATCAGCCCCAGCATTTT.

The J gene is TRBJ1-1, the V gene TRBV4-3; D is unresolved. Germline-derived CDR1 and CDR2 are LGHNA and YSLEER. The CDR3 spans 16 residues. The V end lost 1 base, the J end lost 1 base, and 13 bases lay between the germline ends. The CDR3 region has the DNA TGCGCCAGCAGCCAAGTTGTTTCCGGGTCGAACACTGAAGCTTTCTTT. This sequence encodes CASSQVVSGSNTEAFF.

There are a few counts of this clone. This chain joins TRBV5-4 and TRBJ1-2; perhaps TRBD1 as D (5 bases). V gave up 4 bases and J gave up 0 bases, with 13 bases separating them. The CDR3 length is 15 residues. Germline lookup yields CDR1 SGHNT and CDR2 YYREEE (reference sequence). CDR3 DNA: TGTGCCAGCAGCCTTTGGTCAGGGACTAACTATGGCTACACCTTC. Translating it yields CASSLWSGTNYGYTF.

This chain's CDR3 is CASRERGGGEKLFF. The DNA of the CDR3 is TGCGCCAGCAGAGAGAGGGGAGGAGGTGAAAAACTGTTTTTT. The chain recombines TRBV10-2 with TRBJ1-4, with TRBD1 as a possible D gene (5 bases). The CDR3 is 14 amino acids. V lost 6 bases and J lost 7, with 15 bases in between. CDR1 and CDR2 (germline): WSHSY, SAAADI.

The V gene is TRBV5-6, the J gene TRBJ2-1; 7 bases match TRBD2. Germline assignment: CDR1 SGHDT and CDR2 YYEEEE. This CDR3 contains 16 residues. J gave up 6 bases and V 2 bases, and 11 bases lay outside the gene matches. CDR3 coding DNA: TGTGCCAGCAGCTTTCGGGCGGGAGTGAGGGCCAATGAGCAGTTCTTC. Its protein product is CASSFRAGVRANEQFF. The complete variable domain, with remaining parts taken from reference TRBV5-6 and TRBJ2-1, reads DAGVTQSPTHLIKTRGQQVTLRCSPKSGHDTVSWYQQALGQGPQFIFQYYEEEERQRGNFPDRFSGHQFPNYSSELNVNALLLGDSALYLCASSFRAGVRANEQFFGPGTRLTVL.

This clone occurred a few times. This chain joins TRBV6-5 and TRBJ1-4; D gene ambiguous. The CDR3 length is 13 residues. The germline gives CDR1 MNHEY, CDR2 SVGAGI. V was pared by 6 bases and J by 8 bases, with 13 bases between. The CDR3 protein is CASRDHFREKLFF. DNA for the CDR3: TGTGCCAGCAGAGATCACTTCCGGGAAAAACTGTTTTTT.

This clone turned up a few times. The V gene is TRBV18, the J gene TRBJ2-5; 8 bases agree with TRBD1. CDR1 and CDR2 from the germline V gene are KGHSH and LQKENI. The CDR3 is made up of 15 amino acids. V was pared by 3 bases and J by 7 bases, with 10 bases of the junction left unmatched. The CDR3 DNA reads as TGTGCCAGCTCACCCTCGGACAGGGAGATTGGGACCCAGTACTTC. Residues: CASSPSDREIGTQYF.

This clone appeared many times. Other DNA sequences in the same sample also yield this CDR3. This chain uses TRBV7-2 with TRBJ2-3; D gene ambiguous. Trimming took off 0 bases at V and 4 bases at J, with 5 bases between the two ends. The CDR3 runs 13 residues. Germline CDR1 and CDR2: SGHTA and FQGNSA. The CDR3 DNA follows: TGTGCCAGCAGCTTAGCGCGGTCAGATACGCAGTATTTT. Protein sequence: CASSLARSDTQYF.